One TCR beta chain is described in this entry. What antigen it recognizes has not been identified. Base quality data are lacking; no much larger clone is found one base away. Trimming accounts for 1 base at V and 3 bases at J, while the number of junction bases matched to no gene is 6. CDR1 LNHDA and CDR2 SQIVND were looked up in the germline V gene (reference sequence). Inclusive of the bounding cysteine and phenylalanine, the CDR3 is 15 residues long. Kept here is only the CDR3 DNA, which spans 45 bases and is read in frame from base 1. These data originate in a study of blood T cell repertoires in COVID-19 (dated by TCRdb to 2019 to 2021). Study-wide context: The collaborator samples originated in the United States, Italy and Spain and spanned the acute and convalescent phases of COVID-19. A de-identified subject ID, COVID-19 status, age in years and sex were almost always included in the sample metadata. The material from the prospective study consisted of cDNA or gDNA derived from T cells, B-cell-depleted T cells, or PBMCs. The samples were drawn from the first 160 participants of the ongoing ImmuneRACE study and from roughly 1,300 subjects provided by 6 global collaborators. Deeply sampled blood TCRbeta repertoires from subjects exposed to, actively infected with, or recovered from COVID-19 were included in the dataset. Where HLA class I and class II types were available, the types were taken from metadata supplied by the sample provider, not from assay-based typing. A freely available public database, intended as a resource for researchers studying the immune response to SARS-CoV-2, is where the repertoires were released. Findings and caveats that apply to the study as a whole: The amount of clinical and demographic metadata varied by source and participant and was provided uncurated.

The collaborating institutions used their own protocols to collect whole blood in K2EDTA tubes. For TCRbeta analysis, collaborators shipped samples in one of three forms: frozen whole blood, isolated PBMCs, or DNA extracted from either of those sample types. The immunoSEQ Assay, a bias-controlled multiplex PCR, was used to amplify TCRbeta CDR3 regions from genomic DNA. The original pipeline was this. Within the assay, amplification of reference gene primers was used to estimate how many nucleated cells each sample contained. Sequence reads were collapsed and filtered to measure the absolute abundance of every unique TCRbeta CDR3 rearrangement. For each sample, productive Simpson clonality was calculated by taking the square root of Simpson's diversity index across productive rearrangements. Imported from immuneACCESS, the table was reduced by TCRdb to in-frame sequences with V and J called. These copies leave out some clones; in studies compared against another copy, an unresolved V gene accounts for under half, and the cause of the remainder is not known. V and J calls and clone size are copied from that table; D and trimming were computed from the DNA. Recorded for this sample are tens of thousands of clones; about 85% of them occurred a single time. Roughly 15% of the sample lies in the top ten.

The source material was peripheral blood. The chain joins TRBV19 to TRBJ2-7; a stretch of 7 junction bases matches TRBD1. The sequence was obtained from a male donor with acute or convalescent COVID-19. The sequenced DNA is TGTGCCAGTAGTATAGGGCCAGGGACAGTCTACGAGCAGTACTTC. It encodes CASSIGPGTVYEQYF. Supplemented by the reference TRBV19 and TRBJ2-7 proteins around the CDR3, the complete variable domain is DGGITQSPKYLFRKEGQNVTLSCEQNLNHDAMYWYRQDPGQGLRLIYYSQIVNDFQKGDIAEGYSVSREKKESFPLTVTSAQKNPTAFYLCASSIGPGTVYEQYFGPGTRLTVT.